Following are 20 T cell receptor beta chains from one sample sequenced in a study of technical replicates of blood from several donors. The table came from immunoSEQ multiplex PCR; TCRdb's copy has only in-frame clones and leaves some out. Of some 77,000 clones listed, 85% to 95% are singletons. The sequencing input was T cells isolated from PBMCs. These receptors all stem from a human donor in good health.

The chain recombines TRBV13 with TRBJ1-1; D is unclear. This CDR3 comprises 15 residues. V was clipped by 5 bases and J by 0 bases, with 13 bases between them. Germline CDR1 and CDR2: PRHDT and FYEKMQ (reference sequence). The CDR3 DNA sequence: TGTGCCAGCAGCGTCGCCAGGTTCATGAACACTGAAGCTTTCTTT. Translating it yields CASSVARFMNTEAFF.

The chain combines TRBV7-6 with TRBJ2-7; 7 bases align to TRBD2. This CDR3 contains 13 residues. CDR1 SGHVS and CDR2 FNYEAQ come from the germline V gene. J was trimmed by 5 bases and V by 5 bases; bases with no gene match: 6. The CDR3 protein is CASSPQTSHEQYF. In DNA, the CDR3 is TGTGCCAGCAGCCCCCAGACTAGCCACGAGCAGTACTTC.

V is TRBV27 and J is TRBJ1-5; no firm D call. Per the germline V gene, CDR1 is MNHEY and CDR2 is SMNVEV (reference sequence). Deletions cut 0 bases from V and 4 bases from J, with 10 bases between. The CDR3 is 15 amino acids. The CDR3, as DNA: TGTGCCAGCAGTTTATCGGGAGGTTTTAATCAGCCCCAGCATTTT. Translation: CASSLSGGFNQPQHF.

This chain uses TRBV11-3 with TRBJ2-3, with TRBD2 as a possible D gene (5 bases). The CDR3 has 14 amino acids. Germline V gene data show CDR1 as SGHNT and CDR2 as YENEEA. V lost 2 bases and J lost 0, with 6 bases in between. The CDR3 protein is CASSLLASTDTQYF. The CDR3 bases are TGTGCCAGCAGCTTATTAGCGAGCACAGATACGCAGTATTTT.

This rearrangement joins TRBV5-4 to TRBJ2-7, with TRBD2 matching over 10 bases. CDR1 and CDR2 from the germline V gene are SGHNT and YYREEE (reference sequence). The CDR3 spans 13 residues. V lost 4 bases and J lost 6; bases outside the gene matches: 4. CDR3 DNA: TGTGCCAGCAGCCCGGGACTAGCGCTCGAGCAGTACTTC. This encodes CASSPGLALEQYF.

This chain links TRBV6-4 with TRBJ2-7; 9 bases map to TRBD1. CDR3 size: 13 residues. V trimming: 0 bases; J trimming: 6 bases; junction bases outside the gene matches: 0. CDR1 and CDR2 (germline): MRHNA, SNTAGT. The DNA of the CDR3 is TGTGCCAGCAGTGACTCGGACAGGGGCGAGCAGTACTTC. As protein: CASSDSDRGEQYF.

This clone occurred a few times. This rearrangement joins TRBV11-1 to TRBJ1-2, with 8 bases matching TRBD1. The CDR3 extends over 15 amino acids. V gave up 2 bases and J gave up 2 bases; unmatched junction bases: 4. CDR1 and CDR2 (germline): SGHAT, FQDESV (reference sequence). In nucleotides, the CDR3 is TGTGCCAGCAGCTTATATGGACAGGGCAACTATGGCTACACCTTC. Its translation is CASSLYGQGNYGYTF.

The chain carries TRBV4-1 and TRBJ2-7, with 10 bases lining up with TRBD2. The CDR3 runs to 15 residues. V trimming: 2 bases; J trimming: 5 bases; junction bases outside the gene matches: 6. The germline gives CDR1 MGHRA, CDR2 YSYEKL. CDR3 coding DNA: TGCGCCAGCAGCCAACAGGGGACTAGCGTCGACGAGCAGTACTTC. Its translation: CASSQQGTSVDEQYF.

This clone appeared once. This sequence joins TRBV9 and TRBJ2-7; TRBD2 matches at 10 bases. CDR3 size: 14 residues. CDR1 is SGDLS and CDR2 is YYNGEE in the germline V gene. The V and J ends lost 4 bases and 5 bases, in that order; junction bases with no gene match: 6. The CDR3 sequence is CASSPTSGINEQYF. Here the CDR3 DNA reads TGTGCCAGCAGCCCCACTAGCGGGATAAACGAGCAGTACTTC. Full variable domain (remainder filled in from reference TRBV9 and TRBJ2-7): DSGVTQTPKHLITATGQRVTLRCSPRSGDLSVYWYQQSLDQGLQFLIQYYNGEERAKGNILERFSAQQFPDLHSELNLSSLELGDSALYFCASSPTSGINEQYFGPGTRLTVT.

This sequence joins TRBV2 and TRBJ2-7, with 10 positions matching TRBD2. V shed 6 bases and J 6 bases; nucleotides not matched to a gene: 8. CDR3 length: 14 residues. Germline CDR1 is SNHLY and CDR2 is FYNNEI. The CDR3 sequence: CASRVAGGVFEQYF. CDR3 nucleotide sequence: TGTGCCAGCAGAGTAGCGGGAGGCGTCTTCGAGCAGTACTTC. The full variable domain, completed using reference TRBV2 and TRBJ2-7, is EPEVTQTPSHQVTQMGQEVILRCVPISNHLYFYWYRQILGQKVEFLVSFYNNEISEKSEIFDDQFSVERPDGSNFTLKIRSTKLEDSAMYFCASRVAGGVFEQYFGPGTRLTVT.

The chain has TRBV4-2 and TRBJ2-7, with 9 nucleotides matching TRBD2. This CDR3 has 15 residues. From germline, CDR1 is LGHNA and CDR2 YNFKEQ. V trimming: 4 bases; J trimming: 7 bases; junction bases outside the gene matches: 11. The CDR3 here is CASSRTSGSSLEQYF. CDR3 coding DNA: TGTGCCAGCAGCCGTACTAGCGGGTCCTCATTAGAGCAGTACTTC.

The J gene is TRBJ1-1, the V gene TRBV19; unclear D gene. CDR3 length equals 16 residues. From germline, CDR1 is LNHDA and CDR2 SQIVND (reference sequence). V was trimmed by 3 bases and J by 1 base, leaving 15 bases between them. The CDR3 here is CASSILRRRRNTEAFF. The CDR3 region has the DNA TGTGCCAGTAGTATTTTGAGACGGAGAAGGAACACTGAAGCTTTCTTT.

This sequence joins TRBV7-3 and TRBJ1-1; perhaps TRBD1 as D (6 bases). Germline CDR1 is SGHTA and CDR2 is FQGTGA. Trimming stripped 1 base from V and 5 bases from J, with 14 bases between. The CDR3 extends over 15 amino acids. CDR3 nucleotides: TGTGCCAGCAGCTTAAGGCAAGGGGGGGGGACTGAAGCTTTCTTT. Its translation: CASSLRQGGGTEAFF.

Turning to this clone: Other DNA sequences in the sample encode the same CDR3. The CDR3 protein is CASSLGQGSNQPQHF. The CDR3 DNA follows: TGTGCCAGCAGCTTAGGGCAGGGTAGCAATCAGCCCCAGCATTTT. The chain joins TRBV11-3 to TRBJ1-5; a weak D match, TRBD1 (5 bases). The V end was cut by 1 base, the J end by 0 bases, with 7 bases between. Germline loops: CDR1 SGHNT, CDR2 YENEEA. This CDR3 region has 15 residues.

The chain couples TRBV5-4 to TRBJ1-1; D perhaps matches TRBD1 (5 bases). The CDR3 has 13 residues. Trimming stripped 2 bases from V and 1 base from J, with 6 bases between. Germline CDR1 SGHNT, CDR2 YYREEE (reference sequence). The CDR3, as DNA: TGTGCCAGCAGCTTCACAGGGAACACTGAAGCTTTCTTT. It translates to CASSFTGNTEAFF.

The chain combines TRBV11-2 with TRBJ1-2; D perhaps matches TRBD1 (6 bases). Trimming took 6 bases from V and 5 from J, leaving 13 bases between them. Germline V lookup: CDR1 SGHAT, CDR2 FQNNGV. The CDR3 is 13 residues long. In DNA form, the CDR3 reads TGTGCCAGCAGGTCGATCGGACAGTATGGCTACACCTTC. It encodes CASRSIGQYGYTF.

The chain has TRBV14 and TRBJ2-7, with D tentatively TRBD1 (6 bases). The V end lost 0 bases, the J end lost 5 bases, and 11 bases lay between the germline ends. The V gene's germline CDR1 is SGHDN and CDR2 FVKESK. The CDR3 extends over 14 amino acids. The CDR3 sequence is CASSQEGQIDEQYF. In nucleotides, the CDR3 is TGTGCCAGCAGCCAAGAAGGACAGATCGACGAGCAGTACTTC.

In this sample, this clone turned up once. The chain links TRBV6-1 to TRBJ1-1; TRBD1 might be the D (5 bases). The CDR3 covers 13 residues. The V end was cut by 10 bases, the J end by 0 bases, with 12 bases between. CDR1 and CDR2 from the germline V gene are MNHNS and SASEGT. The CDR3: CATHTRVNTEAFF. CDR3 coding DNA: TGTGCCACACACACCAGGGTGAACACTGAAGCTTTCTTT.

J is TRBJ2-7 and V is TRBV5-1; D gene uncertain. V lost 0 bases and J 1 base, leaving 11 bases between the germline ends. Germline values: CDR1 SGHRS, CDR2 YFSETQ. The CDR3 has 15 amino acids. The CDR3 loop is CASSLVGALSYEQYF. For the CDR3, the DNA is TGCGCCAGCAGCTTGGTAGGAGCCCTATCCTACGAGCAGTACTTC.

The chain has TRBV4-2 and TRBJ1-2; no clear D. This CDR3 comprises 12 residues. Germline V lookup: CDR1 LGHNA, CDR2 YNFKEQ. V lost 1 base and J 8 bases, leaving 8 bases between the germline ends. The chain's CDR3 is CASSQGREGYTF. The CDR3 region has the DNA TGTGCCAGCAGCCAAGGAAGGGAGGGCTACACCTTC.